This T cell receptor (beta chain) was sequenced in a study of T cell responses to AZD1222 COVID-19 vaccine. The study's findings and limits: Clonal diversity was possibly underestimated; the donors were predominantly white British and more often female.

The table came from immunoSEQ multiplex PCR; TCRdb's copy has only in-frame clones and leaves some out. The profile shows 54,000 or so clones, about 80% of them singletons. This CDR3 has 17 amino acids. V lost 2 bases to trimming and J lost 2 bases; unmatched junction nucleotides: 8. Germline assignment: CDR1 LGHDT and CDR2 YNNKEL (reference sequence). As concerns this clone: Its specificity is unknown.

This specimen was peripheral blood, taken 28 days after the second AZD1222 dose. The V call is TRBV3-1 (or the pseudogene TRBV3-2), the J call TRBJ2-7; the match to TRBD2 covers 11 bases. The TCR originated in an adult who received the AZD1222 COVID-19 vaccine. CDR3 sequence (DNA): TGTGCCAGCAGCCAACTAGCGGGGGGCAGACTTACCTACGAGCAGTACTTC. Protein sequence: CASSQLAGGRLTYEQYF.